This passage covers 28 T cell receptor beta chains from one sample sequenced in a study of blood T cell repertoires in COVID-19. The repertoire was sequenced with immunoSEQ multiplex PCR; TCRdb's copy has only in-frame clones and lacks some. The table records around 270,000 clones, around 90% of them present only once. The sequencing input was peripheral blood. The receptors stem from a person aged 18 to 35 with COVID-19, enrolled during active disease.

The gene calls are TRBV15 and TRBJ1-5; D perhaps matches TRBD1 (6 bases). Trimming removed 7 bases at V and 3 bases at J, with 13 bases between. Germline lookup yields CDR1 LNHNV and CDR2 YYDKDF (reference sequence). CDR3 length: 14 amino acids. CDR3 bases: TGTGCCACCACCGGTACAGGGTACAATCAGCCCCAGCATTTT. Protein sequence: CATTGTGYNQPQHF.

This clone was observed a single time. The chain recombines TRBV2 with TRBJ2-2; perhaps TRBD2 as D (5 bases). CDR3 length: 12 amino acids. Germline V gene sequence: CDR1 SNHLY, CDR2 FYNNEI. The DNA for the CDR3 is TGTGCTATATCACTAGATCCCGGGGAGCTGTTTTTT. Its protein is CAISLDPGELFF. Variable domain in full (rest from reference TRBV2 and TRBJ2-2): EPEVTQTPSHQVTQMGQEVILRCVPISNHLYFYWYRQILGQKVEFLVSFYNNEISEKSEIFDDQFSVERPDGSNFTLKIRSTKLEDSAMYFCAISLDPGELFFGEGSRLTVL.

The CDR3 region has the DNA TGCGCCAGCAGATCACTAGCGGAGTACAATGAGCAGTTCTTC. Amino acids: CASRSLAEYNEQFF. The V gene is TRBV5-1, the J gene TRBJ2-1, with TRBD2 matching over 8 bases. V lost 5 bases and J lost 4; bases outside the gene matches: 5. CDR1 is SGHRS and CDR2 is YFSETQ in the germline V gene. The CDR3 contains 14 residues.

This clone was observed a single time. The V and J genes are TRBV11-2 and TRBJ2-7; D possibly corresponds to TRBD1 (6 bases). The CDR3 has 12 amino acids. Trimming left V 1 base short and J 5 bases short, with 6 bases between. Germline V gene data show CDR1 as SGHAT and CDR2 as FQNNGV. CDR3 nucleotide sequence: TGTGCCAGCAGCTTAGGGACAGACGAGCAGTACTTC. This codes for CASSLGTDEQYF.

This clone was seen just once. The rearrangement uses TRBV4-1 and TRBJ1-4, with TRBD1 identical over 8 bases. The J segment lost 3 bases and the V segment lost 1 base, leaving 4 bases of the junction unmatched. Germline CDR1 is MGHRA and CDR2 is YSYEKL. This CDR3 region has 16 residues. The CDR3 protein is CASSQGQGAANEKLFF. Written as DNA, the CDR3 is TGCGCCAGCAGCCAAGGGCAGGGGGCTGCTAATGAAAAACTGTTTTTT.

This chain uses TRBV12-3 or TRBV12-4 with TRBJ1-2; unclear D gene. Trimming took 5 bases from V and 4 from J, leaving 8 bases between them. The CDR3 loop spans 12 amino acids. Written as DNA, the CDR3 is TGTGCCAGCAGTGGGGAGGGCTATGGCTACACCTTC. Protein product: CASSGEGYGYTF.

The V call is TRBV5-1, the J call TRBJ1-1; D is undetermined. Per germline, CDR1 SGHRS and CDR2 YFSETQ. CDR3 size: 14 residues. Trimming stripped 0 bases from V and 5 bases from J, with 11 bases between. CDR3 in amino acids: CASSLENSETEAFF. CDR3 nucleotides: TGCGCCAGCAGCTTGGAAAACTCGGAGACTGAAGCTTTCTTT.

In this sample, this clone turned up once. The chain employs TRBV28 and TRBJ2-3, with TRBD2 matching over 9 bases. Germline loops: CDR1 MDHEN, CDR2 SYDVKM. V trimming: 10 bases; J trimming: 4 bases; junction bases outside the gene matches: 6. CDR3 size: 13 residues. CDR3 protein: CATNSGSADTQYF. In DNA, the CDR3 is TGTGCCACCAATAGCGGGAGTGCAGATACGCAGTATTTT.

This clone was seen once. The chain employs TRBV10-1 and TRBJ2-5; D gene unclear. The germline V and J ends were trimmed by 5 bases and 2 bases, with 12 bases remaining between them. This CDR3 spans 14 amino acids. Germline V gene data show CDR1 as WNHNN and CDR2 as SYGVQD (reference sequence). The CDR3 sequence: CASSTGGPQETQYF. The CDR3 DNA follows: TGCGCCAGCAGTACCGGTGGGCCTCAAGAGACCCAGTACTTC.

The rearrangement uses TRBV19 and TRBJ1-1, with a possible D match to TRBD1 (5 bases). Germline V lookup: CDR1 LNHDA, CDR2 SQIVND (reference sequence). This CDR3 is 15 amino acids long. Trimming shortened V by 3 bases and J by 0 bases, and 11 bases separated the two germline ends. CDR3 loop: CASSITARVNTEAFF. Written as DNA, the CDR3 is TGTGCCAGTAGTATCACAGCCAGGGTGAACACTGAAGCTTTCTTT.

V and J are TRBV27 and TRBJ2-3; 7 bases agree with TRBD1. Germline CDR1 MNHEY, CDR2 SMNVEV (reference sequence). Germline trimming cut 6 bases from V and 4 bases from J; bases unmatched to any gene: 4. This CDR3 region has 13 residues. The CDR3 loop reads CASSRDRADTQYF. The CDR3 nucleotides are TGTGCCAGCAGCCGAGACAGGGCAGATACGCAGTATTTT.

V is TRBV5-4 and J is TRBJ2-1; TRBD2 might be the D (7 bases). Germline V gene data show CDR1 as SGHNT and CDR2 as YYREEE (reference sequence). The CDR3 totals 17 residues. V was clipped by 0 bases and J by 0 bases, with 13 bases between them. In DNA, the CDR3 is TGTGCCAGCAGCTTGGCCGGGGGGCAGAGCTCCTACAATGAGCAGTTCTTC. Its translation is CASSLAGGQSSYNEQFF.

This chain connects TRBV30 to TRBJ1-2, with a possible D match to TRBD1 (6 bases). The CDR3 totals 13 residues. The ends were cut back, 0 bases at V and 4 bases at J, with 9 bases in the middle. Germline V gives CDR1 GTSNPN, CDR2 SVGIG (reference sequence). In DNA, the CDR3 is TGTGCCTGGAGTGTACAAGGGGGCTATGGCTACACCTTC. Amino acids: CAWSVQGGYGYTF.

Here the CDR3 DNA reads TGTGCCAGCAGCCCACTAGCGGGAGTTAGGAACGAGCAGTACTTC. Protein product: CASSPLAGVRNEQYF. The rearrangement uses TRBV7-2 and TRBJ2-7; 11 bases are shared with TRBD2. This CDR3 region has 15 residues. The germline gives CDR1 SGHTA, CDR2 FQGNSA. V lost 5 bases, J lost 5 bases, and 8 bases stayed unmatched.

V gene TRBV9 combines with J gene TRBJ1-2; weak D call: TRBD1 (6 bases). Trimming shortened V by 0 bases and J by 4 bases, and 7 bases separated the two germline ends. The CDR3 sequence is 13 residues long. Germline CDR1 reads SGDLS; CDR2 reads YYNGEE. CDR3 residues: CASSVEGGYGYTF. The CDR3 DNA is TGTGCCAGCAGCGTAGAAGGGGGCTATGGCTACACCTTC.

The V gene is TRBV3-1 (or the pseudogene TRBV3-2), the J gene TRBJ2-1, with D possibly matching TRBD2 (6 bases). V lost 2 bases and J 0 bases, leaving 17 bases between the germline ends. CDR1 and CDR2 from the germline V gene are LGHDT and YNNKEL (reference sequence). The CDR3 spans 18 residues. In nucleotides, the CDR3 is TGTGCCAGCAGCCAAAGGGGAGGCCGACGCAGCTCCTACAATGAGCAGTTCTTC. Translation gives CASSQRGGRRSSYNEQFF.

V usage is TRBV29-1 and J usage is TRBJ2-5, with 7 bases identical to TRBD2. The CDR3 loop spans 13 amino acids. Germline V CDR1 and CDR2: SQVTM, ANQGSEA. V gave up 8 bases and J gave up 5 bases; unmatched junction bases: 11. As DNA, the CDR3 is TGCAGCTTTTGGGGGAGGGTAGCCGAGACCCAGTACTTC. Translated, it gives CSFWGRVAETQYF.

This sequence joins TRBV18 and TRBJ2-7; 10 nucleotides agree with TRBD1. Germline trimming cut 6 bases from V and 3 bases from J; bases unmatched to any gene: 5. The germline CDR1 and CDR2 sequences are KGHSH and LQKENI. This CDR3 is 14 amino acids long. CDR3 sequence reads: CASSLGQGDYEQYF. In DNA form, the CDR3 reads TGTGCCAGCTCCCTAGGACAGGGGGACTACGAGCAGTACTTC.

The chain uses TRBV2 and TRBJ2-1; the match to TRBD2 covers 14 bases. Germline V gene sequence: CDR1 SNHLY, CDR2 FYNNEI. CDR3 length: 16 amino acids. The trim removed 6 bases at V and 6 bases at J, leaving 7 bases unmatched. In DNA form, the CDR3 reads TGTGCCAGCAGACCGGGACTAGCGGGAGTAAGCAATGAGCAGTTCTTC. Its protein product is CASRPGLAGVSNEQFF.

The J gene is TRBJ2-7, the V gene TRBV3-1 (or the pseudogene TRBV3-2); 10 nucleotides line up with TRBD2. The CDR3 is 15 amino acids. The ends lost 3 bases at V and 2 bases at J; junction bases unmatched: 4. CDR1 is LGHDT, CDR2 YNNKEL, per germline (reference sequence). The CDR3 bases are TGTGCCAGCAGCCAGGGGACTAGCGCAACCTACGAGCAGTACTTC. It specifies CASSQGTSATYEQYF.

V usage is TRBV4-1 and J usage is TRBJ2-1, with a possible D match to TRBD2 (6 bases). The CDR3 has 14 amino acids. V gave up 3 bases and J gave up 6 bases, with 12 bases separating them. Germline V gives CDR1 MGHRA, CDR2 YSYEKL. The CDR3 DNA is TGCGCCAGCAGCCAGCTGGCGGAGGGCAATGAGCAGTTCTTC. Its translation: CASSQLAEGNEQFF.

CDR3 nucleotide sequence: TGTGCCACCAGTGAGTGGACTAGCCCCACAGATACGCAGTATTTT. This encodes CATSEWTSPTDTQYF. This chain joins TRBV24-1 and TRBJ2-3; TRBD2 matches 8 bases. Trimming removed 4 bases from V and 2 bases from J; junction bases left unmatched: 4. This CDR3 has 15 residues. Germline-derived CDR1 and CDR2 are KGHDR and SFDVKD.

The gene calls are TRBV6-5 and TRBJ2-7; a possible D gene is TRBD2 (6 bases). The germline V gene encodes CDR1 MNHEY and CDR2 SVGAGI. V was shortened by 4 bases and J by 0 bases, with 10 bases between the two germline ends. The CDR3 runs to 14 residues. CDR3 in amino acids: CASSFGGLSYEQYF. The CDR3 DNA reads as TGTGCCAGCAGTTTCGGGGGTCTCTCCTACGAGCAGTACTTC.

The CDR3 DNA is TGCGCCAGCACCGTTCAGGGGACCTCACAAGAGACCCAGTACTTC. Protein product: CASTVQGTSQETQYF. The gene calls are TRBV5-1 and TRBJ2-5; a weak D match, TRBD1 (6 bases). V lost 6 bases and J lost 2, with 17 bases in between. The germline gives CDR1 SGHRS, CDR2 YFSETQ. This CDR3 comprises 15 residues.

The chain uses TRBV9 and TRBJ2-5; weak D call: TRBD2 (6 bases). V was clipped by 5 bases and J by 1 base, with 12 bases between them. Germline loops: CDR1 SGDLS, CDR2 YYNGEE. The CDR3 extends over 14 amino acids. This chain's CDR3 is CASSGGAVQETQYF. The DNA of the CDR3 is TGTGCCAGCAGTGGAGGGGCAGTCCAAGAGACCCAGTACTTC.

The V gene is TRBV6-5, the J gene TRBJ2-4, with 7 bases that match TRBD1. In germline, CDR1 is MNHEY, CDR2 SVGAGI. The CDR3 totals 14 residues. J was trimmed by 0 bases and V by 6 bases; bases with no gene match: 2. The CDR3 protein is CASRRDRAKNIQYF. The CDR3 coding sequence is TGTGCCAGCAGGAGGGACAGAGCCAAAAACATTCAGTACTTC.

The gene calls are TRBV7-2 and TRBJ2-3; possibly TRBD1 for D (6 bases). The CDR3 length is 13 residues. Per germline, CDR1 SGHTA and CDR2 FQGNSA. V was shortened by 6 bases and J by 5 bases, with 12 bases between the two germline ends. CDR3 nucleotides: TGTGCCAGCAGGTTCGAGGGGGTAGATACGCAGTATTTT. Its protein product is CASRFEGVDTQYF.

The V call is TRBV6-2 or TRBV6-3, the J call TRBJ2-3, with D hard to call. This CDR3 is built from 12 residues. The germline gives CDR1 MNHEY, CDR2 SVGEGT. The V gene lost 5 bases and the J gene lost 5 bases, with 8 bases spanning the gap. DNA of the CDR3: TGTGCCAGCAGTCCATCCATAGATACGCAGTATTTT. Encoded protein: CASSPSIDTQYF.